The T cell receptor beta chain under discussion was sequenced for a study of blood T cell repertoires in COVID-19. Study context: There were acute and convalescent COVID-19 samples, and they came from the United States, Italy and Spain. PBMCs, B-cell-depleted T cells, or T cells provided the cDNA or gDNA that made up the material.

Authors' processing steps: Quantification of nucleated cells was approximated via reference gene primer amplification. Method: immunoSEQ multiplex PCR; TCRdb's copy keeps in-frame clones and lacks some. V and J calls and clone size follow that table, whereas D and trimming were derived from the DNA. The repertoire holds 130,000 to 150,000 clones, with 60% to 85% as singletons. CDR3 length: 14 residues. The V gene's germline CDR1 is SNHLY and CDR2 FYNNEI. The V end was cut by 8 bases, the J end by 0 bases, with 11 bases between. This clone occurred many times. Source material: peripheral blood. This chain links TRBV2 with TRBJ1-5; no firm D call. The clonotype was recovered from a man between 50 and 59 years old with active or convalescent COVID-19. The CDR3 here is CASGGDYSNQPQHF. CDR3 bases: TGTGCCAGCGGAGGTGATTATAGCAATCAGCCCCAGCATTTT.